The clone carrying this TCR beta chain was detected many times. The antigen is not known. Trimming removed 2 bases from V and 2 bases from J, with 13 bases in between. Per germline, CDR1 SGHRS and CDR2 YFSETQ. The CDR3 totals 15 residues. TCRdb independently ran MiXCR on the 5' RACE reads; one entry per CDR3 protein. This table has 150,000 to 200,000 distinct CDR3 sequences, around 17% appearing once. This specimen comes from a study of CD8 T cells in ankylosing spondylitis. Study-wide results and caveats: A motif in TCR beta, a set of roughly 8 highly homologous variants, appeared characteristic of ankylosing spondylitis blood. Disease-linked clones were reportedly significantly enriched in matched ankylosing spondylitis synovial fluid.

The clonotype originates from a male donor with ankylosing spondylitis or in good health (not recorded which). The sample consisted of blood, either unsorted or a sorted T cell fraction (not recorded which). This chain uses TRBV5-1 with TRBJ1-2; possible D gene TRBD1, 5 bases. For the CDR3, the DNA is TGCGCCAGCAGCTTAACAGGAGACGGCAACTATGGCTACACCTTC. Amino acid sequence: CASSLTGDGNYGYTF.